This T cell receptor (beta chain) was found in a study of shared clonotypes between healthy human individuals. CD8 cells regarded as naive lacked CD45RO, were positively chosen for CCR7, and omitted terminally differentiated effector memory CD45RA+ cells. As for this clone: Antigen unknown.

Clones were sequenced by immunoSEQ multiplex PCR, and TCRdb holds only the in-frame ones, with some missing. This table holds around 1.9 million clones, about 92% found once. Findings of the study overall: Naive subsets, compared against memory subsets, generally had larger estimated richness values.

The CDR3 extends over 15 amino acids. V lost 0 bases to trimming and J lost 5 bases, with 14 bases between them. The germline CDR1 and CDR2 sequences are LGHNA and YSLEER. V and J are TRBV4-3 and TRBJ2-7; D is undetermined. The sequenced sample was naive CD8+ T cells from PBMCs. The TCR sequence derives from a man between 18 and 35 years old in good health. Some clones in this sample may be carry-over from other donors' samples. CDR3 sequence reads: CASSQDPARYHEQYF. CDR3 bases: TGCGCCAGCAGCCAAGATCCCGCTAGATACCACGAGCAGTACTTC.